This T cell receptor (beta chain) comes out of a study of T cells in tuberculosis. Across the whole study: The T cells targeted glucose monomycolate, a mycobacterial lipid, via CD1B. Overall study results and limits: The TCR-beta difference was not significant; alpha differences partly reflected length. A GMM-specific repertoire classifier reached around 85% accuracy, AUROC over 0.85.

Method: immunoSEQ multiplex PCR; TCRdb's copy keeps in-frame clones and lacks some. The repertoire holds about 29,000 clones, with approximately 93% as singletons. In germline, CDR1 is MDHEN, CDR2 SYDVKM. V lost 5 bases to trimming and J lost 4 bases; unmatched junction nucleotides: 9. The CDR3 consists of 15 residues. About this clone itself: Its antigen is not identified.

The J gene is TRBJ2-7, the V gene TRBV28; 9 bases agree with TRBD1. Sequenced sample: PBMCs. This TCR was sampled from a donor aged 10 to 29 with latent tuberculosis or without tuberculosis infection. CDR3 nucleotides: TGTGCCAGCAGTCCGGGGGACAGGGTACAGTACGAGCAGTACTTC. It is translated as CASSPGDRVQYEQYF.